This TCR beta chain originates from a study of cytomegalovirus exposure and HLA in healthy donors. Overall study context: Prior work identified 95 million to 120 million unique TCR beta sequences in around 170 million T cells. Ancestry clustering placed 70% to 90% of around 400 genotyped donors in the Caucasian-associated cluster. Findings and limits, study-wide: Sequencing probably produced one cluster of sequence variants that were highly shared. An analysis done earlier found most TCR beta V segments productive about 87% or about 30% of the time.

V was clipped by 2 bases and J by 7 bases; unmatched bases: 4. Looked up from germline, CDR1 is ENHRY and CDR2 is SYGVKD. CDR3 length: 13 amino acids. Primers: 60 Vbeta forward and 13 Jbeta reverse. This table comes from immunoSEQ multiplex PCR, and its TCRdb copy is limited to in-frame clones, with some not included. The sample lists about 110,000 clones, less than 85% seen once, with 13% in the top ten. On this clone: Its antigen is unknown.

Source material: PBMCs. The gene calls are TRBV10-3 and TRBJ1-2; TRBD1 aligns across 7 bases. The clonotype comes from a man aged 30 to 45 in good health and CMV-seropositive. CDR3 region: CAISERQGSGYTF. The CDR3 bases are TGTGCCATCAGTGAGCGACAGGGATCTGGCTACACCTTC.